This T cell receptor beta chain was recovered during a study of T cells in Graves' hyperthyroidism and ophthalmopathy. PBMCs were sourced from less than 13 ml fresh peripheral blood. RNA transcripts gave rise to amplified TCR beta CDR3 regions. Primed by the HTBI set, a first-round RT-PCR was run on the TCR CDR3. MiXCR was run by TCRdb on the multiplex PCR reads, yielding one entry per CDR3 protein. The sample records approximately 620,000 distinct CDR3 sequences, 16% being singletons. This clonotype occurred many times. Source material: blood. The receptor's source is a woman in her 40s with Graves' ophthalmopathy.

CDR3 DNA: TGCAGTGCGATGAGGGGGAACTATGGCTACACCTTC. Its protein product is CSAMRGNYGYTF. The chain carries TRBV20-1 and TRBJ1-2, with D perhaps TRBD1 (6 bases). This CDR3 contains 12 residues. Trimming removed 6 bases at V and 2 bases at J, with 10 bases between. Germline V gene data show CDR1 as DFQATT and CDR2 as SNEGSKA (reference sequence).